The rows below give T cell receptor beta chains drawn from one sample of a study of T cells expressing NK-cell markers. No DNA is given; TCRdb re-called the 5' RACE reads and lists each CDR3 protein once. This repertoire includes roughly 160,000 distinct CDR3 sequences. The material sequenced was blood T cells: a sorted CD56 or NKG2C T cell subset, CD4+ or CD8+ T cells, or bulk PBMC T cells (not recorded which). The receptors derive from a man aged 18-75 years in good health. Each CDR3 is given with its conserved first and last residue. Clone size is given for some rows only: seen once, a few or many times, or a class if the clone is expanded.

j_gene | v_gene | abundance | CDR3aa
TRBJ2-1 | TRBV20-1 | NA | CSARGVGSVNEQFF
TRBJ1-1 | TRBV5-1 | NA | CASRTGFTEAFF
TRBJ1-2 | TRBV12-3/TRBV12-4 | NA | CASSLGQGGYGYTF
TRBJ2-7 | TRBV7-6 | NA | CASSASYTAEWYEQYF
TRBJ2-1 | TRBV12-3/TRBV12-4 | NA | CASSLLAGGPSSYNEQFF
TRBJ2-1 | TRBV7-2 | NA | CASSLVPEGGEQFF
TRBJ2-7 | TRBV2 | NA | CASSEVGGTSSYEQYF
TRBJ1-4 | TRBV28 | NA | CASSSPGLGPEKLFF
TRBJ2-5 | TRBV27 | NA | CASSPRFGTIQETQYF
TRBJ2-7 | TRBV9 | NA | CASSVAQGSEQYF
TRBJ1-5 | TRBV20-1 | NA | CSARGLGGLNQPQHF
TRBJ2-3 | TRBV12-3/TRBV12-4 | NA | CASSPGLVRSSDTQYF
TRBJ2-2 | TRBV13 | medium-sized | CASSLAGNWNTGELFF
TRBJ1-2 | TRBV19 | NA | CASDSGTKGYTF
TRBJ2-5 | TRBV29-1 | NA | CSVEPTGGKETQYF
TRBJ2-6 | TRBV15 | NA | CATSGGLASLVLTF
TRBJ2-1 | TRBV6-5 | NA | CASSYIPSGGNEQFF
TRBJ2-7 | TRBV12-3/TRBV12-4 | NA | CASSPTRTDATYEQYF
TRBJ2-1 | TRBV12-3/TRBV12-4 | NA | CASSPLVLAGDNEQFF
TRBJ2-5 | TRBV4-2 | NA | CASSQVEGGSGGQETQYF
TRBJ1-5 | TRBV6-1 | NA | CASSVDRGSYQPQHF
TRBJ2-1 | TRBV7-8 | NA | CASSPGTGGGNEQFF
TRBJ2-1 | TRBV7-9 | NA | CASSYPTGQGSFF
TRBJ2-1 | TRBV11-2 | NA | CASGTLLDRTNEQFF
TRBJ2-5 | TRBV21-1 | NA | CASSKTSGGEETQYF